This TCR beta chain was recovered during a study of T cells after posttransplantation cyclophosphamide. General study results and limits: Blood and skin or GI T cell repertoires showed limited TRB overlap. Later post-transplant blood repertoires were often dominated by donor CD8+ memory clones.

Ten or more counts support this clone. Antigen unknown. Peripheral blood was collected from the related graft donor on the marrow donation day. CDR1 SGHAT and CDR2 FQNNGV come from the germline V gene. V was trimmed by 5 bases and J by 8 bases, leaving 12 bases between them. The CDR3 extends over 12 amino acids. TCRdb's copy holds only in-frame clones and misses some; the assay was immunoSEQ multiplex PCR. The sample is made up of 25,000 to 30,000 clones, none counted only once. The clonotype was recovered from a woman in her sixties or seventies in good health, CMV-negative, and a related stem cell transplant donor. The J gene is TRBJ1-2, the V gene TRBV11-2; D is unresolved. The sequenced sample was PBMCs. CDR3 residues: CASSPFSGGYTF. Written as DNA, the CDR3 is TGTGCCAGCAGCCCCTTTTCCGGGGGCTACACCTTC.